Sequencing of this T cell receptor beta chain was carried out in a study of OX40 agonist ivuxolimab in advanced cancers. V lost 3 bases, J lost 14 bases, and 17 bases lay in between. Germline V gene sequence: CDR1 LGHNA, CDR2 YNFKEQ. The CDR3 length is 13 residues. The method was immunoSEQ multiplex PCR; TCRdb's version includes in-frame clones alone and lacks a portion of them. This table has around 78,000 clones, about 85% appearing once. The specimen was CD4+ or CD8+ T cells sorted from blood, collected in a trial of the OX40 agonist ivuxolimab. The clonotype was recovered from an adult with an advanced solid tumor such as melanoma, head and neck, liver or kidney cancer. This rearrangement joins TRBV4-2 to TRBJ2-4; D gene unclear. The CDR3 DNA is TGTGCCAGCAGCCAGACCCTGACGGGCCCTGAGTACTTC. It translates to CASSQTLTGPEYF.